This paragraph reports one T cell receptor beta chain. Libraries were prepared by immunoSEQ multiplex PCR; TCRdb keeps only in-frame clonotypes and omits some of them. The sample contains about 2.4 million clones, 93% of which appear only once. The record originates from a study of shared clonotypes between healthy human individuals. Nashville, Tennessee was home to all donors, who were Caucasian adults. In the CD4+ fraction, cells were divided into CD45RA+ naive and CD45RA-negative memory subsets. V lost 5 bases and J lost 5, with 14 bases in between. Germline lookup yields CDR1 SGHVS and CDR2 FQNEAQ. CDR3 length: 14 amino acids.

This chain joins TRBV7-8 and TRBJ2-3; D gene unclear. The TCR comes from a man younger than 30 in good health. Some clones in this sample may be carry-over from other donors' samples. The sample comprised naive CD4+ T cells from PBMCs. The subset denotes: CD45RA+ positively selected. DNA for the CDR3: TGTGCCAGCAGCCCAGATACCTGGGGAGATACGCAGTATTTT. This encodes CASSPDTWGDTQYF.